These 5 T cell receptor beta chains were all obtained from the same sample, sequenced in a study of blood T cell repertoires in COVID-19. Sequencing was performed with immunoSEQ multiplex PCR; in TCRdb, only in-frame clones are kept and a portion is missing. The sample consists of approximately 240,000 clones, approximately 84% of them appearing once. Sample: peripheral blood. All receptors derive from a man over 45 with acute or convalescent COVID-19.

V usage is TRBV6-5 and J usage is TRBJ1-1, with TRBD1 identical over 9 bases. This CDR3 is 15 amino acids long. CDR1 is MNHEY, CDR2 SVGAGI, per germline. V was pared by 6 bases and J by 1 base, with 6 bases of the junction left unmatched. CDR3 region: CASRRPTGGNTEAFF. DNA for the CDR3: TGTGCCAGCAGACGACCGACAGGGGGGAACACTGAAGCTTTCTTT.

The rearrangement links TRBV5-1 to TRBJ2-2; D is unclear. V lost 7 bases to trimming and J lost 4 bases, with 11 bases between them. The CDR3 spans 13 residues. CDR1 is SGHRS, CDR2 YFSETQ, per germline. The CDR3 protein is CASGLESTGELFF. In DNA form, the CDR3 reads TGCGCCAGCGGTCTTGAGAGCACCGGGGAGCTGTTTTTT.

The chain couples TRBV5-1 to TRBJ2-1, with TRBD1 matching over 10 bases. Germline V gives CDR1 SGHRS, CDR2 YFSETQ. V was clipped by 4 bases and J by 9 bases; unmatched bases: 10. The CDR3 extends over 15 amino acids. The CDR3 bases are TGCGCCAGCAGCCAAGGGGACAGGGGAGTTCTTGAGCAGTTCTTC. It specifies CASSQGDRGVLEQFF.

Worth noting for this clone: Compared with germline, one end of the junction differs, possibly owing to a read error. V usage is TRBV7-3 and J usage is TRBJ2-7; 9 bases match TRBD2. CDR3 length: 14 amino acids. Germline V CDR1 and CDR2: SGHTA, FQGTGA. The CDR3 protein is CASSTGTSSFEQYF. The CDR3 bases are TGTGCCAGCAGCACAGGGACTAGCTCCTTCGAGCAGTACTTC.

The gene calls are TRBV7-8 and TRBJ2-7; 7 bases line up with TRBD1. This CDR3 has 14 residues. Germline V gene lookup returns CDR1 SGHVS and CDR2 FQNEAQ. J lost 2 bases, V lost 1 base, and 2 bases had no gene match. The CDR3 here is CASSLGQGAYEQYF. The DNA of the CDR3 is TGTGCCAGCAGCTTAGGGCAGGGGGCCTACGAGCAGTACTTC. Looking up the rest from reference TRBV7-8 and TRBJ2-7 gives the full variable domain: GAGVSQSPRYKVAKRGQDVALRCDPISGHVSLFWYQQALGQGPEFLTYFQNEAQLDKSGLPSDRFFAERPEGSVSTLKIQRTQQEDSAVYLCASSLGQGAYEQYFGPGTRLTVT.